The source of this T cell receptor beta chain is a study of identical twins. Study findings and constraints: Within beta out-of-frame sequences, the excess sharing observed between twins was weaker. Findings came from cross-sectional statistics, without long-term follow-up of donors.

Template switching added a universal primer site, and cDNA bore unique molecular identifiers. TCRdb re-analysed the 5' RACE reads in MiXCR, keeping a single row per CDR3 protein. The table lists 200,000 to 300,000 distinct CDR3 sequences, over 9.5% of them singletons. All donors were healthy Caucasians. As concerns this clonotype: Its target is unknown.

This CDR3 is built from 13 residues. Trimming removed 6 bases at V and 6 bases at J, with 12 bases between. Germline values: CDR1 SNHLY, CDR2 FYNNEI. The TCR was taken from a man in his forties or fifties in good health. Sequenced material: memory T cells sorted from blood. This chain uses TRBV2 with TRBJ2-1; D possibly corresponds to TRBD1 (5 bases). CDR3 bases: TGTGCCAGCAGGGGTGATCAGGGCAATGAGCAGTTCTTC. This gives the protein CASRGDQGNEQFF.